This T cell receptor (beta chain) was captured by sequencing in a study of human T cells and chemical hapten exposure. Noted time point: patch test 2, 6 weeks after DPC sensitization. Treatment noted: therapeutic diphenylcyclopropenone sensitization with weekly scalp DPC. Someone pulled total RNA out of unfractionated whole blood. This CDR3 is 17 amino acids long. Germline assignment: CDR1 SQVTM and CDR2 ANQGSEA. J gave up 6 bases and V 4 bases, and 15 bases lay outside the gene matches. This clonotype was counted many times. Per the study methods: With a range of about 23,224 to 750,000, the median per sample was around 96,000 TCRs. In TCRdb, the RACE reads were re-called with MiXCR into one record per CDR3 protein. None of the V and J calls come from the authors' own analysis; TCRdb made them. The table lists about 80,000 distinct CDR3 sequences, roughly a tenth of them singletons.

V usage is TRBV29-1 and J usage is TRBJ2-2, with 9 bases aligning to TRBD1. The material was whole blood, obtained in connection with sensitization to the hapten diphenylcyclopropenone (DPC). This clonotype was sampled from a woman in her twenties or thirties with alopecia areata. Some clones in this sample may be carry-over from other donors' samples. CDR3 coding DNA: TGCAGCGTTGTCGTCCTGCCGGGACAGGGTTTCGCCGGGGAGCTGTTTTTT. The encoded protein is CSVVVLPGQGFAGELFF.